This T cell receptor beta chain is drawn from a study of response to subunit inactivated influenza vaccine. A single record per CDR3 protein comes from TCRdb applying MiXCR to the RT-PCR reads. The data hold roughly 630,000 distinct CDR3 sequences, with approximately 15% observed a single time. The CDR3 totals 13 residues. J lost 6 bases, V lost 2 bases, and 3 bases had no gene match. Germline V gene sequence: CDR1 GTSNPN, CDR2 SVGIG (reference sequence). The rearrangement uses TRBV30 and TRBJ2-1, with 8 bases matching TRBD1. Sequenced material: PBMCs from blood, taken 14 to 15 days before vaccination. The source of this sequence is a middle-aged man who received an inactivated influenza vaccine. In DNA, the CDR3 is TGTGCCTGGAGTAGGACAGGGTTCAATGAGCAGTTCTTC. Its protein is CAWSRTGFNEQFF. The full variable domain, rest sourced from reference TRBV30 and TRBJ2-1, is SQTIHQWPATLVQPVGSPLSLECTVEGTSNPNLYWYRQAAGRGLQLLFYSVGIGQISSEVPQNLSASRPQDRQFILSSKKLLLSDSGFYLCAWSRTGFNEQFFGPGTRLTVL.